This T cell receptor beta chain is from a study of vaccination and CD4 T cells after COVID-19. Remarks on this clonotype: Antigen: not known.

Treatment meaning: approximately nine-day PBMC culture with coronavirus spike peptide pools or control peptides (ViraFEST assay). Pre-COVID-19 pandemic sampling (2011-2018) yielded the unexposed donor's CD4+ T cells. Per germline, CDR1 LNHDA and CDR2 SQIVND (reference sequence). Deletions cut 6 bases from V and 5 bases from J, with 20 bases between. The CDR3 extends over 15 amino acids. Oncomine TCR Beta short-read sequencing was applied to DNA from cultured CD4+ T cells. From the PCR reads, TCRdb called clonotypes with MiXCR, one entry per CDR3 protein. The data show about 8,600 distinct CDR3 sequences, approximately 51% seen once.

This chain connects TRBV19 to TRBJ2-7; D possibly corresponds to TRBD2 (6 bases). This sequence was found in a human donor in good health. What was sequenced was CD4+ T cells from blood, cultured in vitro. CDR3 region: CASSPRLGGTDEQYF. In DNA, the CDR3 is TGTGCCAGTAGCCCCCGCCTAGGAGGGACGGACGAGCAGTACTTC.